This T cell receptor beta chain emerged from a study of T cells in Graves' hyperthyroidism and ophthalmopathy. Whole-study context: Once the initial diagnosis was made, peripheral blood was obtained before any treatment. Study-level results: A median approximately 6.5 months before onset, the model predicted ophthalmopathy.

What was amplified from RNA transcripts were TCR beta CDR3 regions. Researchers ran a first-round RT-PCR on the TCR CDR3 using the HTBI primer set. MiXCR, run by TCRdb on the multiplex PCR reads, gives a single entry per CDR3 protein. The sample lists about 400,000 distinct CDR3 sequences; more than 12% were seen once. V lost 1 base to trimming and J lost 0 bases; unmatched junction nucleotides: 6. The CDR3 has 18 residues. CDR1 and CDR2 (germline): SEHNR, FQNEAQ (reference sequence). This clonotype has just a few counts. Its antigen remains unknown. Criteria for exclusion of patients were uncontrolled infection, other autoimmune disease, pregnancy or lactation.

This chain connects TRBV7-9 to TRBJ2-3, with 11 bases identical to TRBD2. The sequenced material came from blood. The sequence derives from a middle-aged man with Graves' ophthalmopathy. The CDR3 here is CASSLGTSGPGSTDTQYF. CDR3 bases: TGTGCCAGCAGCTTAGGGACTAGCGGGCCCGGTAGCACAGATACGCAGTATTTT.